This T cell receptor (beta chain) is drawn from a study of T-cell reconstitution after alpha-beta-depleted transplantation in children. The germline gives CDR1 SGHTA, CDR2 FQGNSA. CDR3 length: 16 amino acids. Trimming stripped 5 bases from V and 2 bases from J, with 17 bases between. For TCRbeta, the library was prepared with unique molecular identifiers. One entry per CDR3 protein results from TCRdb running MiXCR on the PCR reads. Found here are 200,000 to 250,000 distinct CDR3 sequences, 9.5% to 15% of them singletons; the top ten hold over 2%. Here the sequenced sample was PBMCs from the stem cell graft donor, taken from the stem cell graft. The TCR comes from a human donor who donated a stem cell graft to a child with acute lymphoblastic leukemia. The gene calls are TRBV7-2 and TRBJ2-3; tentatively, D is TRBD2 (7 bases). The DNA for the CDR3 is TGTGCCAGCAGCGACCTGGGGGGGCTTTACACAGATACGCAGTATTTT. This sequence encodes CASSDLGGLYTDTQYF.